The clone carrying this TCR beta chain was counted at least ten times. The antigen is undetermined. The source of the sample is a study of human T cells and chemical hapten exposure. Stated time point: patch test 2, 6 weeks after DPC sensitization. Treatment meaning: therapeutic diphenylcyclopropenone sensitization with weekly scalp DPC. Donors were 18 to 70-year-old alopecia patients suitable for DPC. V shed 9 bases, J shed 2 bases, and the junction held 9 bases outside the gene matches. The CDR3 covers 16 residues. The germline V gene has CDR1 MDHEN and CDR2 SYDVKM. Study-level results: TCRs at a frequency above 1 in 1000 stayed unchanged with DPC sensitization.

TCRdb called the RACE reads again in MiXCR, with one record for every CDR3 protein. The profile shows more than 90,000 distinct CDR3 sequences, about an eighth of them singletons. This TCR derives from a woman between 35 and 50 years old with alopecia areata. Some clones in this sample may be carry-over from other donors' samples. This specimen consisted of whole blood, obtained in connection with sensitization to the hapten diphenylcyclopropenone (DPC). This chain connects TRBV28 to TRBJ2-7, with 14 bases that match TRBD2. CDR3 protein: CARRTSGRPCPYEQYF. The CDR3 coding sequence is TGTGCCAGACGGACTAGCGGGAGGCCCTGCCCCTACGAGCAGTACTTC.